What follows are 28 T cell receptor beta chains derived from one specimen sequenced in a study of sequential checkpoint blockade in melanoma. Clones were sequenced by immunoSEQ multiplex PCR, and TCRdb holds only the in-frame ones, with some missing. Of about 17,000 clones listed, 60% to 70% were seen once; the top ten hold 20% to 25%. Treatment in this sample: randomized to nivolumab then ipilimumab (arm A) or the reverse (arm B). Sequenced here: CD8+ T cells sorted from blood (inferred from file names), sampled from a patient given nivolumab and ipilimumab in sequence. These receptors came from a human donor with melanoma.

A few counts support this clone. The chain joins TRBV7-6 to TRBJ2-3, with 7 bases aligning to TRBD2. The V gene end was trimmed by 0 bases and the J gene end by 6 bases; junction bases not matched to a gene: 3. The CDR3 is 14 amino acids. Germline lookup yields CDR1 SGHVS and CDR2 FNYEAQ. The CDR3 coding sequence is TGTGCCAGCAGCTTAGCCAGCGGGGTTGATACGCAGTATTTT. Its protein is CASSLASGVDTQYF.

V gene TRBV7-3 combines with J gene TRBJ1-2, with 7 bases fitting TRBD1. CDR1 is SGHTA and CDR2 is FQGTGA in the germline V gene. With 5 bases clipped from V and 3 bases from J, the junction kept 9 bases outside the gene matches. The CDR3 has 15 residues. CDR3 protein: CASSPYSGQYYGYTF. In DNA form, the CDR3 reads TGTGCCAGCAGCCCTTACTCGGGACAGTACTATGGCTACACCTTC.

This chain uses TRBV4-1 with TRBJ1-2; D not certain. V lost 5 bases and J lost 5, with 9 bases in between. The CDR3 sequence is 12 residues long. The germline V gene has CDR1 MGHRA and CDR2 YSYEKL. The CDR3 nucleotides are TGCGCCAGCAGCGCCCTAATGTATGGCTACACCTTC. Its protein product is CASSALMYGYTF.

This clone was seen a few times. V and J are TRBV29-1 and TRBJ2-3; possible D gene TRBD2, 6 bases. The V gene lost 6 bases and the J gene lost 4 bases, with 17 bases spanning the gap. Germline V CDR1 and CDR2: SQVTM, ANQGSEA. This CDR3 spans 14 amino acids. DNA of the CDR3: TGCAGCGTAGTGGAGGGCAGGGAGGCAGATACGCAGTATTTT. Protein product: CSVVEGREADTQYF.

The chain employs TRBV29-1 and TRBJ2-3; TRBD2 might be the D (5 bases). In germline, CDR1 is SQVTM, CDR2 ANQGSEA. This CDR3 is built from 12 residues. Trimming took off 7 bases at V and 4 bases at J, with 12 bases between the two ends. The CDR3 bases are TGCAGCGGTTGGGGAGAGGCAGATACGCAGTATTTT. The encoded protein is CSGWGEADTQYF.

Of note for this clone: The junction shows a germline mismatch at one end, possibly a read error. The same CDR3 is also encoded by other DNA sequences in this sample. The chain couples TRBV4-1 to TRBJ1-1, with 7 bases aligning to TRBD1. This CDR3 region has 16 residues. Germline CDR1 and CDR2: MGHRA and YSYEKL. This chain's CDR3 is CASSQDHPGGRPEAFF. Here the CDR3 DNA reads TGTGCCAGCAGCCAAGATCATCCAGGGGGGAGGCCTGAAGCTTTCTTT.

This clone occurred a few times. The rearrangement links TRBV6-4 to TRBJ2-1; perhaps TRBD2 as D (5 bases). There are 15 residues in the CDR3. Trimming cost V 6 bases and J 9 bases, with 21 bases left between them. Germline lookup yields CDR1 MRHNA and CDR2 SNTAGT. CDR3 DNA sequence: TGTGCCAGCAGCGTAGCCGGTAGCGCGGCCGGTGAGCAGTTCTTC. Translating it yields CASSVAGSAAGEQFF.

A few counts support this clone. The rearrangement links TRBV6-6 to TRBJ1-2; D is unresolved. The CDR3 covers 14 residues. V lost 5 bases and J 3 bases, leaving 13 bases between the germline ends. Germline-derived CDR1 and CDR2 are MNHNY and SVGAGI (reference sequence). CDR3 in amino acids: CASSDTAGYYGYTF. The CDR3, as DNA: TGTGCCAGCAGTGACACGGCAGGTTACTATGGCTACACCTTC.

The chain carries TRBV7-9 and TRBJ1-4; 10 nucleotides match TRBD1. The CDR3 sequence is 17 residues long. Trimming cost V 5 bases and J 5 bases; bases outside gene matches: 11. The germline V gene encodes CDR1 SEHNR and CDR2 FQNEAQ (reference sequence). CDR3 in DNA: TGTGCCAGCAGCAGGGCGACAGGGGGCGAAGGAAATGAAAAACTGTTTTTT. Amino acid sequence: CASSRATGGEGNEKLFF.

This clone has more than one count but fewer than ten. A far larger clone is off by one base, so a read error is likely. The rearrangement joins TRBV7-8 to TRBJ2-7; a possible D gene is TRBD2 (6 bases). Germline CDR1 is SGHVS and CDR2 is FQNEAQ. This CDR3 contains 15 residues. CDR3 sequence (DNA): TGTGCCAGCAGCTCCGGGGGTGGGGGTTTCTACGATCAGTACGTC. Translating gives CASSSGGGGFYDQYV.

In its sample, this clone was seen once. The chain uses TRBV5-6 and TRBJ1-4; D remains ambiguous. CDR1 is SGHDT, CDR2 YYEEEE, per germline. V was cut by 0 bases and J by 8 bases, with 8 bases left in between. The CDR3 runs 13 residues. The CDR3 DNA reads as TGTGCCAGCAGCTTGGGGGTGGGCGAAAAACTGTTTTTT. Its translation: CASSLGVGEKLFF.

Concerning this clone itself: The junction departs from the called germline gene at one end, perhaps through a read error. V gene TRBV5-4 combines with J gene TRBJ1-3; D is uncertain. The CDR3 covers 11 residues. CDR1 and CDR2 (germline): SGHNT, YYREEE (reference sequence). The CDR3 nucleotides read TGCGTCGGGTTCTCTGGAAACACCATATATTTT. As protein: CVGFSGNTIYF.

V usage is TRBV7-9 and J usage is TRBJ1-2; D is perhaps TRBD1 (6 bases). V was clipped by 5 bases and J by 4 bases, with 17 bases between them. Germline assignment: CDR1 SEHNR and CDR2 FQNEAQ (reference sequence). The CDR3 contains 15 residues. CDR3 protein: CASSKVTGIGYGYTF. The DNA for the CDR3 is TGTGCCAGCAGCAAAGTTACAGGGATCGGCTATGGCTACACCTTC.

Here the CDR3 DNA reads TGTGCCAGCAGGCCAGACAGGGAAGAGACCCAGTACTTC. It codes for CASRPDREETQYF. This chain links TRBV7-9 with TRBJ2-5; TRBD1 aligns across 7 bases. The ends lost 6 bases at V and 3 bases at J; junction bases unmatched: 4. Per the germline V gene, CDR1 is SEHNR and CDR2 is FQNEAQ (reference sequence). CDR3 length: 13 residues.

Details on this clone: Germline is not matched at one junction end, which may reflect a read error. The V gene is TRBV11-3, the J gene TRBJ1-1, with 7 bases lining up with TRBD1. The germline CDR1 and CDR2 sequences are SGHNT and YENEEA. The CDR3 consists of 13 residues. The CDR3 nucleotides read TGTGCCAGCAGCCTAGAAGGGACAGCGCCAGCTTTCTTT. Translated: CASSLEGTAPAFF.

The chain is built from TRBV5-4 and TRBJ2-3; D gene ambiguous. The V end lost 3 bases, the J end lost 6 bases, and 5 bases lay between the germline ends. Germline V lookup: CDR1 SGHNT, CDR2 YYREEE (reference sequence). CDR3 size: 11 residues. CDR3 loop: CASSSFDTQYF. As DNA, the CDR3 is TGTGCCAGCAGCTCATTTGATACGCAGTATTTT.

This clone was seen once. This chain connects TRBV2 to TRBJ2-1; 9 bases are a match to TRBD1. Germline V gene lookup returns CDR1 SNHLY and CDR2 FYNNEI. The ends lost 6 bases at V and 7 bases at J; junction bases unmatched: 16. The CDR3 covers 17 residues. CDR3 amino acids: CASRRIYGTGKLNEQFF. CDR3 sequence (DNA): TGTGCCAGCAGGAGAATCTACGGGACAGGGAAATTGAATGAGCAGTTCTTC.

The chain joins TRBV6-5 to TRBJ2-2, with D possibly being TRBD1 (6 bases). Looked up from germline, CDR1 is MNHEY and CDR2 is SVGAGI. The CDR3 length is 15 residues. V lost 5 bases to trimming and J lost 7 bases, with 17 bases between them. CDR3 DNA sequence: TGTGCCAGCAGTCCCCACCAGGGGCCGTACGGGGAGCTGTTTTTT. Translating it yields CASSPHQGPYGELFF.

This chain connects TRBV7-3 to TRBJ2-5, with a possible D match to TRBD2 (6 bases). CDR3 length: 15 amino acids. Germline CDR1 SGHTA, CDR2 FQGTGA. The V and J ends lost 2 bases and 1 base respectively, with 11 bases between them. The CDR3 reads CASSLGSGPQETQYF. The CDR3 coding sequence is TGTGCCAGCAGCTTAGGGAGCGGGCCCCAAGAGACCCAGTACTTC.

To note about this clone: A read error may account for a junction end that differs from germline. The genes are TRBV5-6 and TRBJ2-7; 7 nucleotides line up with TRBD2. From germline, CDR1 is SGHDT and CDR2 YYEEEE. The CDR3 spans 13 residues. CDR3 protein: CASSLGAGPRGRF. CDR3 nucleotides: TGTGCCAGCAGCTTGGGAGCGGGGCCCCGGGGGAGATTC.

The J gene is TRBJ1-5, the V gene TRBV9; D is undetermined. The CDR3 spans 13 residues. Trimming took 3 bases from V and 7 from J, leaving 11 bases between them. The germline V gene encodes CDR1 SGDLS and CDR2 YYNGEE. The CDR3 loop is CASSADARQPQHF. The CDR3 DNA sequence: TGTGCCAGCAGCGCCGACGCTAGACAGCCCCAGCATTTT.

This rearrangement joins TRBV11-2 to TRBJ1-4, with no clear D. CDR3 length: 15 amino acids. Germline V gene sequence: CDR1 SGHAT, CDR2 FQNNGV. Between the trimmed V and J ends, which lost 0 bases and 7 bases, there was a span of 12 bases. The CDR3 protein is CASSLDLVSGEKLFF. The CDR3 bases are TGTGCCAGCAGCTTAGATCTTGTATCCGGTGAAAAACTGTTTTTT.

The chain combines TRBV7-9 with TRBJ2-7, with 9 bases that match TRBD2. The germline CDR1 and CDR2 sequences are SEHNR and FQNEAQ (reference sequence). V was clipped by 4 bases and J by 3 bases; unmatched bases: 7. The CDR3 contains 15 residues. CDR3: CASSSIAGAVYEQYV. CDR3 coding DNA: TGTGCCAGCAGCTCGATAGCGGGGGCCGTCTACGAGCAGTACGTC.

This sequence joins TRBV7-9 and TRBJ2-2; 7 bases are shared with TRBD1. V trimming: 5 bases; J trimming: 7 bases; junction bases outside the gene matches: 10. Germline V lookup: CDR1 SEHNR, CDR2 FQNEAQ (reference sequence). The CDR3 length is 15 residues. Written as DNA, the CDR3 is TGTGCCAGCAGCCCGAGGGACAGTTACGACGGGGAGCTGTTTTTT. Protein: CASSPRDSYDGELFF.

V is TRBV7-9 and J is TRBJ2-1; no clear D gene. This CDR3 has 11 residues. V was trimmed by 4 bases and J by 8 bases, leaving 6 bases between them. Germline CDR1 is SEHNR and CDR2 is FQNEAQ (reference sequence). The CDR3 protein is CASSSPHEQFF. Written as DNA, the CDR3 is TGTGCCAGCAGCTCTCCCCATGAGCAGTTCTTC.

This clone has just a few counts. CDR3 sequence reads: CASSLGGAGNTIYF. Written as DNA, the CDR3 is TGTGCCAGCAGCTTAGGGGGAGCTGGAAACACCATATATTTT. V and J are TRBV7-7 and TRBJ1-3; D unclear. This CDR3 has 14 amino acids. Germline CDR1 reads SSHAT; CDR2 reads FNYEAQ (reference sequence). V was shortened by 1 base and J by 2 bases, with 6 bases between the two germline ends.

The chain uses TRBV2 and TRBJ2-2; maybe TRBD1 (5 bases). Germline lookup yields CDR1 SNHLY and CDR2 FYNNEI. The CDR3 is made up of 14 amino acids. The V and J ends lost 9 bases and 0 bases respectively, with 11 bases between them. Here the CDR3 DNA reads TGTGCCAGGAAGACAGACTCGAACACCGGGGAGCTGTTTTTT. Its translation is CARKTDSNTGELFF.

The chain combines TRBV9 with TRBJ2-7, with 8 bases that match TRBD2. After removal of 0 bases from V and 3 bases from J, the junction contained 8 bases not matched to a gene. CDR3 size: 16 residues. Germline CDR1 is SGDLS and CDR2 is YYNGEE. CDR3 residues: CASSVGGSGAYYEQYF. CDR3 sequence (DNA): TGTGCCAGCAGCGTAGGGGGTAGCGGGGCATACTACGAGCAGTACTTC. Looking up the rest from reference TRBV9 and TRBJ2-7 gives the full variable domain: DSGVTQTPKHLITATGQRVTLRCSPRSGDLSVYWYQQSLDQGLQFLIQYYNGEERAKGNILERFSAQQFPDLHSELNLSSLELGDSALYFCASSVGGSGAYYEQYFGPGTRLTVT.